The 9 T cell receptor beta chains reported below all come from one sample, sequenced in a study of T cells in Graves' hyperthyroidism and ophthalmopathy. RNA transcripts served as the template for amplifying TCR beta CDR3 regions. A first-round RT-PCR of the TCR CDR3 used the HTBI primer set. TCRdb independently ran MiXCR on the multiplex PCR reads; one entry per CDR3 protein. The sample holds around 190,000 distinct CDR3 sequences, 17% seen once. The sequencing sample was made of blood. The receptors were gathered from a woman between 45 and 60 years old with Graves' hyperthyroidism.

J is TRBJ2-7 and V is TRBV7-9; no clear D. Germline V gene data show CDR1 as SEHNR and CDR2 as FQNEAQ (reference sequence). CDR3 length: 16 amino acids. Trimming pared 5 bases from V and 0 bases from J, leaving 17 bases between. CDR3 in amino acids: CASSPLPALSSYEQYF. The CDR3 nucleotides are TGTGCCAGCAGCCCCTTACCCGCCCTGAGCTCCTACGAGCAGTACTTC.

At least ten counts were recorded for this clonotype. The chain carries TRBV19 and TRBJ2-5; D unresolved. This CDR3 contains 13 residues. Trimming pared 2 bases from V and 5 bases from J, leaving 9 bases between. Germline CDR1 is LNHDA and CDR2 is SQIVND (reference sequence). CDR3 coding DNA: TGTGCCAGTAGTATACGTGGTGATGAGACCCAGTACTTC. The encoded protein is CASSIRGDETQYF.

As for this clonotype: A read error may account for a junction end that differs from germline. The V gene is TRBV5-1, the J gene TRBJ1-1; possible D gene TRBD1, 6 bases. The length of the CDR3 is 14 residues. The germline CDR1 and CDR2 sequences are SGHRS and YFSETQ. The DNA for the CDR3 is TGCGCTAGCACCGAGGGCAGGGGGAACACTGAAGCTTTCTTT. This translates into CASTEGRGNTEAFF.

In its sample, this clonotype was seen many times. J is TRBJ2-2 and V is TRBV12-5, with 9 bases lining up with TRBD1. V lost 4 bases and J lost 3; bases outside the gene matches: 6. Per the germline V gene, CDR1 is LGHNT and CDR2 is FRNRAP. The CDR3 length is 16 residues. CDR3 nucleotide sequence: TGTGCTAGTGGTTCTCAGACAGGGGGGGACACCGGGGAGCTGTTTTTT. Its protein product is CASGSQTGGDTGELFF.

This clonotype was recorded many times. V usage is TRBV11-2 and J usage is TRBJ2-5; 9 bases align to TRBD2. The CDR3 spans 14 residues. CDR1 SGHAT and CDR2 FQNNGV come from the germline V gene. V lost 5 bases to trimming and J lost 3 bases; unmatched junction nucleotides: 4. For the CDR3, the DNA is TGTGCCAGCAGCATACTAGCGGGCAAAGAGACCCAGTACTTC. It specifies CASSILAGKETQYF. Based on the CDR3 plus reference TRBV11-2 and TRBJ2-5, the full variable domain is EAGVAQSPRYKIIEKRQSVAFWCNPISGHATLYWYQQILGQGPKLLIQFQNNGVVDDSQLPKDRFSAERLKGVDSTLKIQPAKLEDSAVYLCASSILAGKETQYFGPGTRLLVL.

In this sample, this clonotype turned up many times. The chain couples TRBV20-1 to TRBJ1-5; D perhaps matches TRBD1 (5 bases). From germline, CDR1 is DFQATT and CDR2 SNEGSKA (reference sequence). The V end was cut by 0 bases, the J end by 0 bases, with 9 bases between. The CDR3 is made up of 15 amino acids. The CDR3 spells CSAREGVYSNQPQHF. CDR3 sequence (DNA): TGCAGTGCTAGAGAAGGGGTCTATAGCAATCAGCCCCAGCATTTT.

This clonotype was recorded many times. The chain has TRBV28 and TRBJ2-5; D possibly matches TRBD1 or TRBD2 (5 bases each). Germline CDR1 reads MDHEN; CDR2 reads SYDVKM. The CDR3 contains 14 residues. Between the trimmed V and J ends, which lost 3 bases and 1 base, there was a span of 9 bases. This CDR3 reads CASSLRGIQETQYF. CDR3 nucleotide sequence: TGTGCCAGCAGTTTGAGGGGAATCCAAGAGACCCAGTACTTC.

This clonotype was found many times. V is TRBV15 and J is TRBJ1-6; TRBD1 is a possible D gene (5 bases). This CDR3 comprises 13 residues. Between the trimmed V and J ends, which lost 3 bases and 7 bases, there was a span of 7 bases. The germline V gene encodes CDR1 LNHNV and CDR2 YYDKDF (reference sequence). The CDR3 coding sequence is TGTGCCACCAGCAGGGGGCGAAATTCACCCCTCCACTTT. It is translated as CATSRGRNSPLHF.

This clonotype was seen ten or more times. V gene TRBV29-1 combines with J gene TRBJ2-7; 9 positions match TRBD1. The V segment lost 5 bases and the J segment 5 bases; nucleotides outside the gene matches: 10. This CDR3 is built from 14 residues. The germline V gene has CDR1 SQVTM and CDR2 ANQGSEA. In nucleotides, the CDR3 is TGCAGCGTTCGCCGGGACAGGGTGATGAACGAGCAGTACTTC. Translating gives CSVRRDRVMNEQYF.